These 31 T cell receptor beta chains were all obtained from the same sample, sequenced in a study of blood T cell repertoires in COVID-19. Method: immunoSEQ multiplex PCR; TCRdb's copy keeps in-frame clones and lacks some. In the table there are around 260,000 clones, approximately 85% of which are singletons. Input material: PBMCs or T cells enriched from blood (not recorded which). The source of these receptors is a woman under 40 who had recovered from COVID-19.

V is TRBV29-1 and J is TRBJ2-7; D gene unclear. This CDR3 has 11 residues. The V and J ends lost 3 bases and 3 bases respectively, with 6 bases between them. Germline V gene sequence: CDR1 SQVTM, CDR2 ANQGSEA. CDR3 coding DNA: TGCAGCGTTGAGGGCAGCTACGAGCAGTACTTC. As protein: CSVEGSYEQYF.

The chain combines TRBV7-2 with TRBJ2-7; the match to TRBD2 covers 8 bases. This CDR3 comprises 16 residues. Germline V lookup: CDR1 SGHTA, CDR2 FQGNSA. V gave up 2 bases and J gave up 1 base; unmatched junction bases: 7. DNA of the CDR3: TGTGCCAGCAGCTTAAACAGGCGGGAGGTATCCTACGAGCAGTACTTC. The encoded protein is CASSLNRREVSYEQYF.

This clone appeared once. CDR3 nucleotides: TGTGCCAGCAGCCAGGGGGGAGGGGATGAGCAGTTCTTC. Translating gives CASSQGGGDEQFF. The V gene is TRBV3-1 (or the pseudogene TRBV3-2), the J gene TRBJ2-1, with TRBD2 matching 7 bases. V lost 3 bases and J lost 8; bases outside the gene matches: 4. The germline CDR1 and CDR2 sequences are LGHDT and YNNKEL (reference sequence). The CDR3 loop spans 13 amino acids.

This clone is a singleton in its sample. The chain links TRBV7-9 to TRBJ2-5; 9 nucleotides align to TRBD2. V gave up 1 base and J gave up 5 bases; unmatched junction bases: 8. There are 16 residues in the CDR3. Germline V lookup: CDR1 SEHNR, CDR2 FQNEAQ (reference sequence). This CDR3 reads CASSLGPGTSIETQYF. The CDR3 coding sequence is TGTGCCAGCAGCTTAGGCCCCGGGACTAGCATTGAGACCCAGTACTTC. The full variable domain, completed using reference TRBV7-9 and TRBJ2-5, is DTGVSQNPRHKITKRGQNVTFRCDPISEHNRLYWYRQTLGQGPEFLTYFQNEAQLEKSRLLSDRFSAERPKGSFSTLEIQRTEQGDSAMYLCASSLGPGTSIETQYFGPGTRLLVL.

The J gene is TRBJ2-3, the V gene TRBV5-1; 8 bases fit TRBD2. J gave up 3 bases and V 5 bases, and 5 bases lay outside the gene matches. This CDR3 has 14 amino acids. CDR1 is SGHRS, CDR2 YFSETQ, per germline. The CDR3, as DNA: TGCGCCAGCAGGTCTAGCGGGCCGACAGATACGCAGTATTTT. It codes for CASRSSGPTDTQYF.

V usage is TRBV19 and J usage is TRBJ1-5; TRBD1 agrees at 10 bases. The CDR3 is 15 amino acids. V lost 4 bases and J lost 4; bases outside the gene matches: 4. Germline V gives CDR1 LNHDA, CDR2 SQIVND (reference sequence). CDR3 DNA sequence: TGTGCCAGTAGTACGCGGGACAGGGGTAATCAGCCCCAGCATTTT. This codes for CASSTRDRGNQPQHF.

V usage is TRBV6-5 and J usage is TRBJ2-7; D is unclear. V lost 7 bases and J lost 0, with 10 bases in between. The V gene's germline CDR1 is MNHEY and CDR2 SVGAGI. CDR3 length: 13 residues. CDR3 bases: TGTGCCAGCACCCCGTACACCTCCTACGAGCAGTACTTC. Its protein is CASTPYTSYEQYF.

The J gene is TRBJ1-1, the V gene TRBV5-6; D is possibly TRBD1 (5 bases). The CDR3 runs to 13 residues. Trimming removed 1 base at V and 4 bases at J, with 8 bases between. Germline V gives CDR1 SGHDT, CDR2 YYEEEE. In nucleotides, the CDR3 is TGTGCCAGCAGCTTGATCGGGGGCACTGAAGCTTTCTTT. Encoded protein: CASSLIGGTEAFF.

The V call is TRBV7-2, the J call TRBJ2-5; D may be TRBD2 (6 bases). The CDR3 contains 14 residues. Germline assignment: CDR1 SGHTA and CDR2 FQGNSA. The ends were cut back, 5 bases at V and 4 bases at J, with 14 bases in the middle. This CDR3 is CASSHDIGRETQYF. As DNA, the CDR3 is TGTGCCAGCAGCCACGACATCGGGAGAGAGACCCAGTACTTC.

The chain carries TRBV2 and TRBJ1-1; 8 nucleotides match TRBD1. J gave up 1 base and V 5 bases, and 3 bases lay outside the gene matches. Germline values: CDR1 SNHLY, CDR2 FYNNEI. This CDR3 region has 14 residues. CDR3 bases: TGTGCCAGCAGTCGACAGGGGTCGAACACTGAAGCTTTCTTT. Its translation: CASSRQGSNTEAFF.

The chain joins TRBV19 to TRBJ2-1, with a possible D match to TRBD2 (7 bases). The germline gives CDR1 LNHDA, CDR2 SQIVND (reference sequence). The CDR3 is made up of 13 amino acids. The V end was cut by 7 bases, the J end by 4 bases, with 11 bases between. The CDR3 DNA sequence: TGTGCCAGTACCAGGGGAGGGTACAATGAGCAGTTCTTC. Encoded protein: CASTRGGYNEQFF.

The V gene is TRBV27, the J gene TRBJ2-6; D not certain. Germline V lookup: CDR1 MNHEY, CDR2 SMNVEV (reference sequence). The CDR3 spans 16 residues. V lost 7 bases to trimming and J lost 0 bases, with 13 bases between them. The CDR3 DNA is TGTGCCAGCACTGGGTTTCCTAGCTCTGGGGCCAACGTCCTGACTTTC. Translating it yields CASTGFPSSGANVLTF.

The V and J genes are TRBV5-6 and TRBJ1-3; D possibly corresponds to TRBD1 (6 bases). Trimming cost V 3 bases and J 4 bases, with 11 bases left between them. CDR1 SGHDT and CDR2 YYEEEE come from the germline V gene. The length of the CDR3 is 14 residues. CDR3 sequence: CASSSGQSGNTIYF. The DNA for the CDR3 is TGTGCCAGCAGCTCCGGACAGTCGGGAAACACCATATATTTT.

The J gene is TRBJ1-1, the V gene TRBV10-1; the D is unclear. Trimming left V 9 bases short and J 1 base short, with 15 bases between. The CDR3 consists of 14 residues. Germline V gives CDR1 WNHNN, CDR2 SYGVQD (reference sequence). The CDR3 nucleotides are TGCGCCAGGTTGTTTTGGGAGGGGAACACTGAAGCTTTCTTT. Encoded protein: CARLFWEGNTEAFF.

The rearrangement joins TRBV19 to TRBJ1-1, with 7 bases matching TRBD1. This CDR3 region has 16 residues. V gave up 4 bases and J gave up 0 bases; unmatched junction bases: 8. Germline values: CDR1 LNHDA, CDR2 SQIVND (reference sequence). CDR3 DNA: TGTGCCAGTAGTAGTCCAACAGGGGCTATGAACACTGAAGCTTTCTTT. It yields the protein CASSSPTGAMNTEAFF.

The chain couples TRBV5-1 to TRBJ1-5; 7 positions match TRBD1. The length of the CDR3 is 15 residues. The V gene end was trimmed by 3 bases and the J gene end by 5 bases; junction bases not matched to a gene: 8. CDR1 is SGHRS and CDR2 is YFSETQ in the germline V gene. The CDR3, as DNA: TGCGCCAGCAGCTGGGAGACAGGGAGAGATCAGCCCCAGCATTTT. This codes for CASSWETGRDQPQHF.

CDR3 protein: CASSLGGAHLGDTQYF. CDR3 DNA sequence: TGTGCCAGCAGCTTAGGAGGAGCCCACCTGGGAGATACGCAGTATTTT. This chain joins TRBV13 and TRBJ2-3; D is undetermined. V shed 0 bases and J shed 5 bases, with 15 bases lying between them. The CDR3 loop spans 16 amino acids. Germline V gene sequence: CDR1 PRHDT, CDR2 FYEKMQ (reference sequence).

The chain is built from TRBV28 and TRBJ1-5; D remains unclear. The CDR3 has 15 residues. The germline gives CDR1 MDHEN, CDR2 SYDVKM. With 2 bases removed from V and 4 bases from J, the gap between germline ends came to 12 bases. CDR3 nucleotides: TGTGCCAGCAGTTTAGAGGGTTCTAGGAATCAGCCCCAGCATTTT. Translation: CASSLEGSRNQPQHF.

The chain combines TRBV14 with TRBJ2-1; 7 bases fit TRBD1. J was trimmed by 4 bases and V by 4 bases; bases with no gene match: 4. The CDR3 has 14 amino acids. CDR1 and CDR2 from the germline V gene are SGHDN and FVKESK. The CDR3 DNA reads as TGTGCCAGCAGCCGCCGGGACAGATACAATGAGCAGTTCTTC. Translating it yields CASSRRDRYNEQFF. Together with reference TRBV14 and TRBJ2-1, the CDR3 gives the full variable domain: EAGVTQFPSHSVIEKGQTVTLRCDPISGHDNLYWYRRVMGKEIKFLLHFVKESKQDESGMPNNRFLAERTGGTYSTLKVQPAELEDSGVYFCASSRRDRYNEQFFGPGTRLTVL.

This clone has only a few counts. This chain links TRBV29-1 with TRBJ2-7; D uncertain. Germline CDR1 is SQVTM and CDR2 is ANQGSEA. The CDR3 consists of 14 residues. V lost 5 bases to trimming and J lost 5 bases, with 19 bases between them. The CDR3 coding sequence is TGCAGCGTTCAGTGGCAACCCTTTAGCCACGAGCAGTACTTC. It codes for CSVQWQPFSHEQYF.

This chain links TRBV4-1 with TRBJ1-1, with D hard to call. The CDR3 runs to 14 residues. CDR1 and CDR2 (germline): MGHRA, YSYEKL. Trimming took off 7 bases at V and 1 base at J, with 13 bases between the two ends. The CDR3 coding sequence is TGCGCCAGCACCCGCGGAGGGCGGAACACTGAAGCTTTCTTT. Translating gives CASTRGGRNTEAFF.

The chain has TRBV12-3 or TRBV12-4 and TRBJ2-7, with D possibly being TRBD1 (6 bases). The CDR3 runs to 13 residues. Trimming took off 4 bases at V and 1 base at J, with 8 bases between the two ends. CDR3 sequence: CASSWGQSYEQYF. Written as DNA, the CDR3 is TGTGCCAGCAGTTGGGGGCAATCCTACGAGCAGTACTTC.

The genes are TRBV6-2 or TRBV6-3 and TRBJ2-2, with TRBD2 as a possible D gene (5 bases). The CDR3 totals 12 residues. CDR1 is MNHEY, CDR2 SVGEGT, per germline. Deletions cut 6 bases from V and 9 bases from J, with 11 bases between. CDR3 sequence: CASSSLARELFF. The CDR3 DNA sequence: TGTGCCAGCAGCTCGCTAGCACGGGAGCTGTTTTTT.

This clone came up a few times. V is TRBV7-2 and J is TRBJ1-2; no clear D gene. Trimming took off 4 bases at V and 8 bases at J, with 14 bases between the two ends. Germline V gene lookup returns CDR1 SGHTA and CDR2 FQGNSA. This CDR3 has 13 amino acids. CDR3 loop: CASSSRGMGGYTF. The CDR3 DNA sequence: TGTGCCAGCAGCTCCCGGGGAATGGGAGGCTACACCTTC.

This chain links TRBV9 with TRBJ2-1, with 9 bases aligning to TRBD2. The CDR3 runs to 17 residues. J was trimmed by 4 bases and V by 0 bases; bases with no gene match: 8. Germline CDR1 reads SGDLS; CDR2 reads YYNGEE. The CDR3 nucleotides read TGTGCCAGCAGCGTAGGCGGAGCGGGGGGCCGTTACAATGAGCAGTTCTTC. The encoded protein is CASSVGGAGGRYNEQFF.

The rearrangement joins TRBV28 to TRBJ1-4; tentatively, D is TRBD1 (5 bases). This CDR3 region has 14 residues. CDR1 MDHEN and CDR2 SYDVKM come from the germline V gene. The germline V and J ends were trimmed by 3 bases and 4 bases, with 9 bases remaining between them. The CDR3 protein is CASSFRARNEKLFF. DNA of the CDR3: TGTGCCAGCAGTTTCAGGGCGCGTAATGAAAAACTGTTTTTT.

V gene TRBV5-6 combines with J gene TRBJ1-2; the D gene is possibly TRBD1 (5 bases). Germline V gene lookup returns CDR1 SGHDT and CDR2 YYEEEE. This CDR3 is built from 14 residues. V lost 0 bases, J lost 5 bases, and 11 bases lay in between. The CDR3 nucleotides read TGTGCCAGCAGCTTGGGGGGCGGACGATATGGCTACACCTTC. It specifies CASSLGGGRYGYTF.

The rearrangement joins TRBV7-6 to TRBJ1-1, with TRBD1 matching over 7 bases. The CDR3 is 17 amino acids. The junction had 7 bases not matched to a gene; V was cut back by 0 bases and J by 0 bases. In germline, CDR1 is SGHVS, CDR2 FNYEAQ. The CDR3 DNA follows: TGTGCCAGCAGCTTAGCGTCAGGGGGAAACTTGAACACTGAAGCTTTCTTT. This encodes CASSLASGGNLNTEAFF.

The J gene is TRBJ1-4, the V gene TRBV15; 7 bases are a match to TRBD1. CDR1 is LNHNV, CDR2 YYDKDF, per germline (reference sequence). The CDR3 loop spans 15 amino acids. V trimming: 3 bases; J trimming: 7 bases; junction bases outside the gene matches: 8. The CDR3 protein is CATSRTPGGSEKLFF. The CDR3 nucleotides are TGTGCCACCAGCAGGACGCCAGGGGGGAGTGAAAAACTGTTTTTT.

The gene calls are TRBV27 and TRBJ1-4, with 8 bases matching TRBD1. The germline V gene encodes CDR1 MNHEY and CDR2 SMNVEV (reference sequence). The CDR3 is made up of 18 amino acids. The junction had 10 bases not matched to a gene; V was cut back by 2 bases and J by 2 bases. In DNA form, the CDR3 reads TGTGCCAGCAGTTTAATTGTACCAGGGGGCAGGACTAATGAAAAACTGTTTTTT. The encoded protein is CASSLIVPGGRTNEKLFF. The variable domain in full, with the rest retrieved from reference TRBV27 and TRBJ1-4, is EAQVTQNPRYLITVTGKKLTVTCSQNMNHEYMSWYRQDPGLGLRQIYYSMNVEVTDKGDVPEGYKVSRKEKRNFPLILESPSPNQTSLYFCASSLIVPGGRTNEKLFFGSGTQLSVL.

The rearrangement links TRBV2 to TRBJ1-2; 9 bases agree with TRBD1. The germline CDR1 and CDR2 sequences are SNHLY and FYNNEI. The CDR3 has 13 residues. The J segment lost 3 bases and the V segment lost 6 bases, leaving 2 bases of the junction unmatched. This CDR3 reads CASRDRGDYGYTF. CDR3 DNA: TGTGCCAGCAGGGACAGGGGCGACTATGGCTACACCTTC.